The 26 T cell receptor beta chains below all came from one sample that was sequenced in a study of T cells in Graves' hyperthyroidism and ophthalmopathy. The TCR beta CDR3 regions underwent amplification using RNA transcripts as the source. With the HTBI primer set, the TCR CDR3 went through a first round of RT-PCR. MiXCR, run by TCRdb on the multiplex PCR reads, gives a single entry per CDR3 protein. Counted here are around 580,000 distinct CDR3 sequences, 16% occurring once; the ten biggest clones make up 15% to 20%. The sequenced sample was blood. Source of these receptors: a young woman with Graves' hyperthyroidism.

This clonotype came up many times. The chain is built from TRBV20-1 and TRBJ2-5; TRBD1 is a possible D gene (6 bases). The germline gives CDR1 DFQATT, CDR2 SNEGSKA (reference sequence). The CDR3 is made up of 19 amino acids. The V end lost 0 bases, the J end lost 1 base, and 24 bases lay between the germline ends. This chain's CDR3 is CSARDFTGKGHGLQETQYF. CDR3 bases: TGCAGTGCTAGAGACTTCACAGGGAAGGGACATGGACTCCAAGAGACCCAGTACTTC.

This clonotype was observed at least ten times. The chain joins TRBV28 to TRBJ2-3, with 11 bases aligning to TRBD2. Germline assignment: CDR1 MDHEN and CDR2 SYDVKM. V dropped 7 bases and J dropped 1; count of bases not matched to a gene: 7. CDR3 length equals 16 residues. CDR3 residues: CASNAQLAGGTDTQYF. The CDR3 nucleotides read TGTGCCAGCAACGCTCAACTAGCGGGAGGCACAGATACGCAGTATTTT.

This clonotype was recorded a few times. The chain is built from TRBV19 and TRBJ1-1; 7 bases align to TRBD1. V was pared by 7 bases and J by 4 bases, with 9 bases of the junction left unmatched. CDR1 LNHDA and CDR2 SQIVND come from the germline V gene (reference sequence). The CDR3 consists of 14 residues. The CDR3 bases are TGTGCCAGTACCCTGACAGGGCCAGCCACTGAAGCTTTCTTT. This encodes CASTLTGPATEAFF.

This clonotype was counted ten times or more. The chain carries TRBV20-1 and TRBJ2-5; TRBD2 agrees at 10 bases. CDR3 length: 20 residues. From germline, CDR1 is DFQATT and CDR2 SNEGSKA (reference sequence). With 4 bases clipped from V and 2 bases from J, the junction kept 22 bases outside the gene matches. CDR3 residues: CSATTVLGERGGRGQETQYF. CDR3 coding DNA: TGCAGTGCTACGACCGTACTAGGGGAGCGGGGGGGCCGGGGTCAAGAGACCCAGTACTTC.

Only a few counts were recorded for this clonotype. V and J are TRBV5-1 and TRBJ2-1, with 8 bases lining up with TRBD2. The CDR3 consists of 13 residues. Per the germline V gene, CDR1 is SGHRS and CDR2 is YFSETQ. V lost 1 base to trimming and J lost 7 bases; unmatched junction nucleotides: 1. This CDR3 reads CASSLPSGNEQFF. In DNA form, the CDR3 reads TGCGCCAGCAGCTTGCCTAGCGGGAATGAGCAGTTCTTC. The variable domain in full, completed from reference TRBV5-1 and TRBJ2-1, reads KAGVTQTPRYLIKTRGQQVTLSCSPISGHRSVSWYQQTPGQGLQFLFEYFSETQRNKGNFPGRFSGRQFSNSRSEMNVSTLELGDSALYLCASSLPSGNEQFFGPGTRLTVL.

At least ten counts were recorded for this clonotype. The chain joins TRBV5-1 to TRBJ2-1; 13 bases match TRBD2. From germline, CDR1 is SGHRS and CDR2 YFSETQ. With 0 bases clipped from V and 5 bases from J, the junction kept 2 bases outside the gene matches. The CDR3 contains 16 residues. The CDR3 DNA reads as TGCGCCAGCAGCTTGGAGGGGACTAGCGGGAACAATGAGCAGTTCTTC. Translated, it gives CASSLEGTSGNNEQFF.

A few counts support this clonotype. This chain joins TRBV3-1 and TRBJ2-4, with 7 positions matching TRBD2. This CDR3 has 16 residues. Germline loops: CDR1 LGHDT, CDR2 YNNKEL (reference sequence). V gave up 5 bases and J gave up 0 bases; unmatched junction bases: 7. The CDR3 loop is CASSSSGTLAKNIQYF. The CDR3 DNA is TGTGCCAGCAGCTCTAGCGGAACGCTAGCCAAAAACATTCAGTACTTC.

This clonotype came up a few times. V gene TRBV20-1 combines with J gene TRBJ2-7; TRBD2 matches 10 bases. The CDR3 sequence is 14 residues long. V lost 1 base and J lost 3; bases outside the gene matches: 3. Germline V gene lookup returns CDR1 DFQATT and CDR2 SNEGSKA (reference sequence). The CDR3 here is CSARALAGVYEQYF. As DNA, the CDR3 is TGCAGTGCTAGAGCCCTAGCGGGAGTCTACGAGCAGTACTTC.

The V and J genes are TRBV20-1 and TRBJ2-7, with 10 bases that match TRBD2. The trim removed 4 bases at V and 2 bases at J, leaving 2 bases unmatched. The CDR3 extends over 13 amino acids. Germline V CDR1 and CDR2: DFQATT, SNEGSKA (reference sequence). CDR3 in amino acids: CSATLAGAYEQYF. The CDR3 DNA follows: TGCAGTGCTACTCTAGCGGGAGCCTACGAGCAGTACTTC.

This clonotype was seen a few times. V gene TRBV6-1 combines with J gene TRBJ1-6; TRBD1 might be the D (6 bases). With 7 bases removed from V and 5 bases from J, the gap between germline ends came to 12 bases. Germline assignment: CDR1 MNHNS and CDR2 SASEGT. This CDR3 is built from 14 residues. The CDR3 DNA reads as TGTGCCAGCATGAAACAGGGTGATAATTCACCCCTCCACTTT. This sequence encodes CASMKQGDNSPLHF.

Comment on this clonotype: This clone may be a read error of a much larger clone one base away. V usage is TRBV30 and J usage is TRBJ1-4; D is uncertain. Germline-derived CDR1 and CDR2 are GTSNPN and SVGIG (reference sequence). This CDR3 has 13 amino acids. V dropped 5 bases and J dropped 6 bases, with 13 bases sitting between them. For the CDR3, the DNA is TGTGCCTGGTGGGCTCCGTTAGATGAAAAACTGTTTTTT. Amino acid sequence: CAWWAPLDEKLFF.

The V call is TRBV7-3, the J call TRBJ2-2; TRBD1 might be the D (5 bases). Looked up from germline, CDR1 is SGHTA and CDR2 is FQGTGA. Trimming took 5 bases from V and 1 from J, leaving 14 bases between them. The CDR3 has 16 amino acids. The CDR3 loop is CASSPGGQGNTGELFF. The CDR3 nucleotides are TGTGCCAGCAGCCCAGGCGGTCAGGGGAACACCGGGGAGCTGTTTTTT.

V gene TRBV11-2 combines with J gene TRBJ2-3, with 9 nucleotides matching TRBD2. The CDR3 runs to 16 residues. Germline values: CDR1 SGHAT, CDR2 FQNNGV. The V gene end was trimmed by 1 base and the J gene end by 5 bases; junction bases not matched to a gene: 7. Written as DNA, the CDR3 is TGTGCCAGCAGCTTAGGGGGCGGGGGGGCGGTAGATACGCAGTATTTT. It codes for CASSLGGGGAVDTQYF.

A few counts support this clonotype. This chain uses TRBV6-1 with TRBJ1-6; D may be TRBD1 (5 bases). Trimming pared 11 bases from V and 1 base from J, leaving 15 bases between. This CDR3 is built from 15 residues. CDR1 is MNHNS, CDR2 SASEGT, per germline. The CDR3 loop is CACGGGMSYNSPLHF. The CDR3, as DNA: TGTGCCTGCGGGGGTGGAATGTCCTATAATTCACCCCTCCACTTT.

The chain recombines TRBV12-3 or TRBV12-4 with TRBJ2-6; D is unresolved. The V end was cut by 10 bases, the J end by 4 bases, with 17 bases between. The CDR3 is 15 amino acids. Here the CDR3 DNA reads TGTGCCATACCAACGGCTGGGCCCGGGGCCAACGTCCTGACTTTC. Encoded protein: CAIPTAGPGANVLTF.

The chain uses TRBV5-5 and TRBJ1-2; D ambiguous. V was pared by 2 bases and J by 8 bases, with 22 bases between. The CDR3 is made up of 16 amino acids. In germline, CDR1 is SGHKS, CDR2 YYEKEE (reference sequence). CDR3 DNA: TGTGCCAGCAGCTTAGAAGTACAGCCAAGAAATGGGGGCTACACCTTC. Amino acid sequence: CASSLEVQPRNGGYTF.

The chain links TRBV3-1 to TRBJ2-3; no clear D. The germline gives CDR1 LGHDT, CDR2 YNNKEL (reference sequence). The CDR3 has 13 residues. V lost 4 bases and J 2 bases, leaving 7 bases between the germline ends. The CDR3 loop is CASSPIPTDTQYF. The CDR3 coding sequence is TGTGCCAGCAGCCCCATTCCCACAGATACGCAGTATTTT.

This clonotype has only a few counts. V and J are TRBV12-3 or TRBV12-4 and TRBJ2-7; tentatively, D is TRBD1 or TRBD2 (5 bases each). V lost 5 bases and J lost 3, with 11 bases in between. The CDR3 has 13 residues. In nucleotides, the CDR3 is TGTGCCAGCAGTGTGGGACGGAACTACGAGCAGTACTTC. It encodes CASSVGRNYEQYF.

This clonotype was seen a few times. This rearrangement joins TRBV4-1 to TRBJ2-5; D ambiguous. V gave up 3 bases and J gave up 5 bases, with 13 bases separating them. The V gene's germline CDR1 is MGHRA and CDR2 YSYEKL. The length of the CDR3 is 14 residues. CDR3 protein: CASSQILGLETQYF. CDR3 bases: TGCGCCAGCAGCCAGATCCTAGGTTTGGAGACCCAGTACTTC.

This clonotype was seen many times. This chain uses TRBV28 with TRBJ2-7; no clear D gene. Between the trimmed V and J ends, which lost 8 bases and 3 bases, there was a span of 5 bases. Germline V gives CDR1 MDHEN, CDR2 SYDVKM. The CDR3 spans 10 residues. The CDR3 nucleotides are TGTGCCAGCGGTTACTACGAGCAGTACTTC. This translates into CASGYYEQYF. Together with reference TRBV28 and TRBJ2-7, the CDR3 gives the full variable domain: DVKVTQSSRYLVKRTGEKVFLECVQDMDHENMFWYRQDPGLGLRLIYFSYDVKMKEKGDIPEGYSVSREKKERFSLILESASTNQTSMYLCASGYYEQYFGPGTRLTVT.

This clonotype was counted between two and nine times. The J gene is TRBJ1-2, the V gene TRBV5-5; weak D call: TRBD1 (6 bases). The V gene's germline CDR1 is SGHKS and CDR2 YYEKEE (reference sequence). This CDR3 has 15 residues. The V gene lost 2 bases and the J gene lost 8 bases, with 19 bases spanning the gap. The CDR3 sequence is CASSLLVAGANGYTF. In nucleotides, the CDR3 is TGTGCCAGCAGCTTACTTGTAGCGGGGGCGAACGGCTACACCTTC. Variable domain in full (rest from reference TRBV5-5 and TRBJ1-2): DAGVTQSPTHLIKTRGQQVTLRCSPISGHKSVSWYQQVLGQGPQFIFQYYEKEERGRGNFPDRFSARQFPNYSSELNVNALLLGDSALYLCASSLLVAGANGYTFGSGTRLTVV.

The rearrangement joins TRBV10-1 to TRBJ2-5, with D unclear. This CDR3 is built from 16 residues. Trimming cost V 0 bases and J 3 bases, with 14 bases left between them. CDR1 WNHNN and CDR2 SYGVQD come from the germline V gene (reference sequence). In DNA, the CDR3 is TGCGCCAGCAGTGAGTCGAAATTTAGCTCGGAAGAGACCCAGTACTTC. Translation gives CASSESKFSSEETQYF.

There are a few counts of this clonotype. The chain couples TRBV27 to TRBJ2-3, with D tentatively TRBD2 (7 bases). The CDR3 is made up of 16 amino acids. The germline gives CDR1 MNHEY, CDR2 SMNVEV (reference sequence). V lost 2 bases to trimming and J lost 4 bases, with 16 bases between them. Here the CDR3 DNA reads TGTGCCAGCAGTTTAACCCGGGGGGCCGATCCAGATACGCAGTATTTT. This encodes CASSLTRGADPDTQYF.

In its sample, this clonotype was seen many times. The chain has TRBV24-1 and TRBJ2-3; possible D gene TRBD2, 6 bases. Germline loops: CDR1 KGHDR, CDR2 SFDVKD. This CDR3 comprises 16 residues. Trimming stripped 3 bases from V and 1 base from J, with 13 bases between. The CDR3 sequence: CATSDKYGRGTDTQYF. DNA of the CDR3: TGTGCCACCAGTGATAAATACGGGAGAGGCACAGATACGCAGTATTTT.

This clonotype was found many times. The CDR3 nucleotides are TGTGCCAGCACCCTGACGAACTCCTACGAGCAGTACTTC. Its translation is CASTLTNSYEQYF. The genes are TRBV11-2 and TRBJ2-7; unclear D gene. Germline V CDR1 and CDR2: SGHAT, FQNNGV. The CDR3 runs 13 residues. Trimming shortened V by 7 bases and J by 0 bases, and 10 bases separated the two germline ends. The entire variable domain, with the rest obtained from reference TRBV11-2 and TRBJ2-7, is as follows: EAGVAQSPRYKIIEKRQSVAFWCNPISGHATLYWYQQILGQGPKLLIQFQNNGVVDDSQLPKDRFSAERLKGVDSTLKIQPAKLEDSAVYLCASTLTNSYEQYFGPGTRLTVT.

The gene calls are TRBV4-1 and TRBJ1-2; D unresolved. Germline CDR1 and CDR2: MGHRA and YSYEKL. V shed 1 base and J shed 4 bases, with 10 bases lying between them. The CDR3 length is 14 residues. The CDR3: CASSQVIPGYGYTF. CDR3 in DNA: TGCGCCAGCAGCCAAGTCATTCCAGGCTATGGCTACACCTTC.